These T cell receptor beta chains were read from a single sample in a study of blood T cell repertoires in COVID-19. The repertoire was sequenced with immunoSEQ multiplex PCR; TCRdb's copy has only in-frame clones and lacks some. The table includes 300,000 to 350,000 clones, 90% detected once. Source material: peripheral blood. The receptors were gathered from a woman aged 40 to 49 with COVID-19, enrolled during active disease. The conserved cysteine and the conserved F or W are not part of the CDR3 here. The order of the fields is V gene, D gene, J gene, CDR3 protein. A D gene is named only where the DNA matches it firmly.

V gene: TRBV6-6; D gene: TRBD1; J gene: TRBJ2-5; CDR3 protein: ASSLGGAGQGAAQY
V gene: TRBV28; D gene: TRBD2; J gene: TRBJ2-3; CDR3 protein: ASSFSLAVRSNTQY
V gene: TRBV7-6; D gene: TRBD1; J gene: TRBJ2-2; CDR3 protein: ASSLVRTGDTGELF
V gene: TRBV2; D gene: .; J gene: TRBJ2-3; CDR3 protein: ASTPADFFGTDTQY
V gene: TRBV29-1; D gene: TRBD2; J gene: TRBJ2-3; CDR3 protein: SVEGASGLTDTQY
V gene: TRBV11-3; D gene: TRBD2; J gene: TRBJ2-1; CDR3 protein: ASSLDLGGGRNEQF
V gene: TRBV25-1; D gene: .; J gene: TRBJ1-1; CDR3 protein: ASSELSEGVNTEAF
V gene: TRBV5-1; D gene: TRBD1; J gene: TRBJ2-3; CDR3 protein: ASSLRQGHTDTQY
V gene: TRBV27; D gene: TRBD1; J gene: TRBJ2-1; CDR3 protein: ASSLRDRPYNEQF
V gene: TRBV18; D gene: .; J gene: TRBJ2-5; CDR3 protein: ASSPVLGGPGETQY
V gene: TRBV28; D gene: TRBD1; J gene: TRBJ1-2; CDR3 protein: ASSSGTGAYGYT
V gene: TRBV27; D gene: .; J gene: TRBJ2-4; CDR3 protein: ASSLTPREKNIQY
V gene: TRBV13; D gene: TRBD2; J gene: TRBJ2-1; CDR3 protein: ASSLGGLAGYNEQF
V gene: TRBV6-5; D gene: .; J gene: TRBJ1-1; CDR3 protein: ASHRDINTEAF
V gene: TRBV27; D gene: .; J gene: TRBJ1-1; CDR3 protein: ASGNGGFNTEAF
V gene: TRBV7-2; D gene: TRBD2; J gene: TRBJ2-3; CDR3 protein: ASSSSGGRGTDTQY
V gene: TRBV20-1; D gene: .; J gene: TRBJ1-1; CDR3 protein: SAFGFSEAF
V gene: TRBV28; D gene: .; J gene: TRBJ2-7; CDR3 protein: ASSSDNYEQY
V gene: TRBV6-2/TRBV6-3; D gene: .; J gene: TRBJ1-4; CDR3 protein: ASSYFSGGAGRLF
V gene: TRBV5-1; D gene: .; J gene: TRBJ1-2; CDR3 protein: ASSLAMGTGLVGGYT
V gene: TRBV4-2; D gene: TRBD1; J gene: TRBJ1-3; CDR3 protein: ASSHTRDRRDTIY
V gene: TRBV27; D gene: TRBD2; J gene: TRBJ2-2; CDR3 protein: ASSPSGLGLAGTGELF
V gene: TRBV7-2; D gene: .; J gene: TRBJ1-1; CDR3 protein: ASSSGQSEAF
V gene: TRBV28; D gene: TRBD1; J gene: TRBJ1-1; CDR3 protein: ASSSPRDYTGAAF
V gene: TRBV15; D gene: .; J gene: TRBJ1-3; CDR3 protein: ATSRDQFYSPGNTIY
V gene: TRBV10-3; D gene: TRBD1; J gene: TRBJ1-6; CDR3 protein: AIREDRGGSPLH
V gene: TRBV4-1; D gene: TRBD2; J gene: TRBJ2-1; CDR3 protein: ASSQEPSSGGWNEQF
V gene: TRBV12-3/TRBV12-4; D gene: TRBD1; J gene: TRBJ1-2; CDR3 protein: ASSPDRAGYT
V gene: TRBV18; D gene: TRBD1; J gene: TRBJ2-7; CDR3 protein: ASSALTGQGSYEQY
V gene: TRBV6-5; D gene: .; J gene: TRBJ2-1; CDR3 protein: ASGGSGEQF
V gene: TRBV5-4; D gene: TRBD1; J gene: TRBJ2-2; CDR3 protein: ASSRGQGSNTGELF
V gene: TRBV28; D gene: .; J gene: TRBJ2-7; CDR3 protein: ASIFSPRAGEQY
V gene: TRBV2; D gene: TRBD1; J gene: TRBJ1-1; CDR3 protein: ASSVGQGAIEAF
V gene: TRBV30; D gene: .; J gene: TRBJ2-7; CDR3 protein: AWSDITLMTNPGEEQY
V gene: TRBV5-5; D gene: .; J gene: TRBJ2-5; CDR3 protein: ASSSLPRMWQQETQY
V gene: TRBV7-3; D gene: .; J gene: TRBJ2-3; CDR3 protein: ASSFRQLADTQY
V gene: TRBV28; D gene: .; J gene: TRBJ1-2; CDR3 protein: ASSLRGQGSYGYT
V gene: TRBV2; D gene: TRBD1; J gene: TRBJ1-6; CDR3 protein: ASSGTGRNSPLH
V gene: TRBV11-2; D gene: .; J gene: TRBJ1-6; CDR3 protein: ASSPIRFTPLH